Each of the 7 T cell receptor beta chains below was sequenced from the same sample in a study of blood T cell repertoires in COVID-19 (dated by TCRdb to 2020 to 2021). Libraries were prepared through the immunoSEQ multiplex PCR assay. Imported from immuneACCESS, the table was reduced by TCRdb to in-frame sequences with V and J called. These copies leave out some clones; in studies compared against another copy, an unresolved V gene accounts for under half, and the cause of the remainder is not known. In all, the sample holds approximately 500,000 clones, and over 75% of those were seen once. 1.8% of the sample lies in the top ten. Sequences were obtained from PBMCs or T cells enriched from blood (not recorded which). These receptors came from a woman in her forties who had recovered from COVID-19.

The CDR3 nucleotides are TGTGCCACCAGTGATCATGGGTCATCGGGAAACACTGAAGCTTTCTTT. As protein: CATSDHGSSGNTEAFF. This chain links TRBV24-1 with TRBJ1-1; the D is unclear. Germline values: CDR1 KGHDR, CDR2 SFDVKD. The germline V and J ends were trimmed by 3 bases and 2 bases, with 15 bases remaining between them. CDR3 length: 16 residues.

V and J are TRBV30 and TRBJ1-6; a possible D gene is TRBD1 (5 bases). This CDR3 has 12 amino acids. Germline values: CDR1 GTSNPN, CDR2 SVGIG (reference sequence). Trimming removed 3 bases from V and 9 bases from J, with 9 bases in between. The CDR3 spells CAWSAGFSPLHF. As DNA, the CDR3 is TGTGCCTGGAGCGCAGGGTTTTCACCCCTCCACTTT. Full variable domain (rest looked up from reference TRBV30 and TRBJ1-6): SQTIHQWPATLVQPVGSPLSLECTVEGTSNPNLYWYRQAAGRGLQLLFYSVGIGQISSEVPQNLSASRPQDRQFILSSKKLLLSDSGFYLCAWSAGFSPLHFGNGTRLTVT.

This rearrangement joins TRBV6-5 to TRBJ1-2, with D possibly matching TRBD1 (5 bases). The V and J ends lost 0 bases and 2 bases respectively, with 10 bases between them. The CDR3 has 15 amino acids. From germline, CDR1 is MNHEY and CDR2 SVGAGI. In nucleotides, the CDR3 is TGTGCCAGCAGTTACTCCCGGACACCGAACTATGGCTACACCTTC. Translation gives CASSYSRTPNYGYTF.

The genes are TRBV5-6 and TRBJ1-1; no clear D gene. With 4 bases removed from V and 5 bases from J, the gap between germline ends came to 6 bases. The germline V gene has CDR1 SGHDT and CDR2 YYEEEE. The CDR3 runs to 11 residues. In DNA, the CDR3 is TGTGCCAGCAGCCGAGGAACTGAAGCTTTCTTT. Translated, it gives CASSRGTEAFF.

The chain is built from TRBV5-8 and TRBJ2-2; the D is unclear. The CDR3 is made up of 12 amino acids. V was shortened by 4 bases and J by 1 base, with 2 bases between the two germline ends. Germline V gene sequence: CDR1 SGHTS, CDR2 YDEGEE. CDR3 in amino acids: CASSRNTGELFF. The DNA of the CDR3 is TGTGCCAGCAGCCGGAACACCGGGGAGCTGTTTTTT.

The rearrangement joins TRBV2 to TRBJ1-2; D is undetermined. This CDR3 spans 11 amino acids. V lost 6 bases and J lost 6, with 8 bases in between. The germline V gene has CDR1 SNHLY and CDR2 FYNNEI. The CDR3 is CASRASHGYTF. The CDR3 DNA follows: TGTGCCAGCAGAGCAAGTCATGGCTACACCTTC.

The chain couples TRBV27 to TRBJ1-2; 9 bases line up with TRBD1. Germline assignment: CDR1 MNHEY and CDR2 SMNVEV (reference sequence). After removal of 10 bases from V and 6 bases from J, the junction contained 6 bases not matched to a gene. The CDR3 runs to 12 residues. This CDR3 is CATQDRGNGYTF. Here the CDR3 DNA reads TGTGCCACCCAGGACAGGGGAAATGGCTACACCTTC.